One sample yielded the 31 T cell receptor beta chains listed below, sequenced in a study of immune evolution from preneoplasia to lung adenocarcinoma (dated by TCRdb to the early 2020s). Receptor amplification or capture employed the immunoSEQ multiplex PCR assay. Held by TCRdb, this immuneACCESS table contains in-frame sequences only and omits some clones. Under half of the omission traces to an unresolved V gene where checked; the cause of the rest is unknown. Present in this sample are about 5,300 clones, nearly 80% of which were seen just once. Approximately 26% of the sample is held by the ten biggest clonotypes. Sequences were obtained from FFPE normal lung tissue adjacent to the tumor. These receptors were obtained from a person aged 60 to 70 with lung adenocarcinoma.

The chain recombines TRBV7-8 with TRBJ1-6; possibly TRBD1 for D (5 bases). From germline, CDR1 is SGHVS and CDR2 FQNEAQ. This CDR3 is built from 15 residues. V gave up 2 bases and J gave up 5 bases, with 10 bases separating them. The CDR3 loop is CASSLQGRDNSPLHF. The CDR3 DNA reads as TGTGCCAGCAGCTTACAAGGCAGGGATAATTCACCCCTCCACTTT.

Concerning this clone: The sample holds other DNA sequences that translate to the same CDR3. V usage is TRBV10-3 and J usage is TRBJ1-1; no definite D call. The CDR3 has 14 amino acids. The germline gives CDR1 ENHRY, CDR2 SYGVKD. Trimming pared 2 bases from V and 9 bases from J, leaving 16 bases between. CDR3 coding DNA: TGTGCCATCAGTGAGCCCAAGAGAGGGATCAAAGCTTTCTTT. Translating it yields CAISEPKRGIKAFF.

The chain's CDR3 is CASSPTVITYEQYF. DNA for the CDR3: TGCGCCAGCAGCCCTACAGTGATCACCTACGAGCAGTACTTC. V and J are TRBV5-1 and TRBJ2-7; no definite D call. Looked up from germline, CDR1 is SGHRS and CDR2 is YFSETQ. V was cut by 4 bases and J by 2 bases, with 13 bases left in between. The CDR3 runs 14 residues.

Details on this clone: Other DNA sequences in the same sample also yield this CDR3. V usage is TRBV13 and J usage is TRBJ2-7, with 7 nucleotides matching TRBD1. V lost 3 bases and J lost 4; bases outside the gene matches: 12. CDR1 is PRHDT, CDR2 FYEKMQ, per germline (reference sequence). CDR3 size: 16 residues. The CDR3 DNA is TGTGCCAGCAGCTTTGCCCGGACAGGCTTGAATTACGAGCAGTACTTC. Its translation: CASSFARTGLNYEQYF.

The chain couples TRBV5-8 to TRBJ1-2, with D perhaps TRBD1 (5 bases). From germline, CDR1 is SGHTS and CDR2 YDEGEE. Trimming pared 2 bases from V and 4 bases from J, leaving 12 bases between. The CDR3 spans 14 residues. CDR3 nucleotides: TGTGCCAGCAGCTTAAATGCAGGGACCTATGGCTACACCTTC. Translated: CASSLNAGTYGYTF.

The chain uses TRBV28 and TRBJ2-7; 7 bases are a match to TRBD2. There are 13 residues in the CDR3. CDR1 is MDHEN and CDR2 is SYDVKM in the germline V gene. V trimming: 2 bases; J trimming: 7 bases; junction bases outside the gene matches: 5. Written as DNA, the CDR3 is TGTGCCAGCAGTTTAGTGCACGGGGGGGAGCAGTACTTC. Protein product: CASSLVHGGEQYF.

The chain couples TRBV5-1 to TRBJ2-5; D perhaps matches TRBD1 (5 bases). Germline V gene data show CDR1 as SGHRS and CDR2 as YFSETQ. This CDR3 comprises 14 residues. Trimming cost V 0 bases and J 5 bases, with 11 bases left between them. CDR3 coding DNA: TGCGCCAGCAGCTTGGTTGGGGCGCGGGAGACCCAGTACTTC. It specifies CASSLVGARETQYF.

CDR3 protein: CASSEYSGTSYGDTQYF. The CDR3 bases are TGTGCCAGCAGTGAATACTCCGGGACTAGCTATGGTGATACGCAGTATTTT. The V gene is TRBV2, the J gene TRBJ2-3; 9 bases align to TRBD2. The CDR3 has 17 amino acids. CDR1 and CDR2 (germline): SNHLY, FYNNEI. V was clipped by 2 bases and J by 6 bases; unmatched bases: 12.

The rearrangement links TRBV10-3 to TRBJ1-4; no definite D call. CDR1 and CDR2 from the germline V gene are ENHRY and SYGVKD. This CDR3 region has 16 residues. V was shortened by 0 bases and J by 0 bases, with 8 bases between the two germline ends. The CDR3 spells CAISESVMATNEKLFF. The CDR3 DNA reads TGTGCCATCAGTGAGTCCGTTATGGCAACTAATGAAAAACTGTTTTTT.

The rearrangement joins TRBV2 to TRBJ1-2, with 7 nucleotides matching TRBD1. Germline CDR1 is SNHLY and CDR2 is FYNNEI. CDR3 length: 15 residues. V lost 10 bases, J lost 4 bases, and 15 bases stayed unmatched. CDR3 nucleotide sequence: TGTGCCACCTCAACCTCCAGGGGGAGTGGCTATGGCTACACCTTC. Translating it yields CATSTSRGSGYGYTF.

The CDR3 reads CSVVLLTDTQYF. For the CDR3, the DNA is TGCAGCGTTGTACTGTTAACAGATACGCAGTATTTT. The chain uses TRBV29-1 and TRBJ2-3; D is unclear. V shed 4 bases and J shed 3 bases, with 8 bases lying between them. This CDR3 has 12 residues. In germline, CDR1 is SQVTM, CDR2 ANQGSEA.

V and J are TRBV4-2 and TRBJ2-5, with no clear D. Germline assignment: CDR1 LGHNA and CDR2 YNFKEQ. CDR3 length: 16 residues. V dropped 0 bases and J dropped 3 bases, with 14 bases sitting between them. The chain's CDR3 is CASSQDVNFGKETQYF. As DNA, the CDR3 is TGTGCCAGCAGCCAAGATGTAAATTTTGGGAAAGAGACCCAGTACTTC.

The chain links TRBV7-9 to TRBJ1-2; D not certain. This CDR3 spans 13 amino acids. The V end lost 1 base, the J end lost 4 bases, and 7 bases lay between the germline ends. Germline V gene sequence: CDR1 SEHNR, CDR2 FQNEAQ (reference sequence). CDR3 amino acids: CASSLDSIYGYTF. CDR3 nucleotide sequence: TGTGCCAGCAGCTTAGACAGCATCTATGGCTACACCTTC.

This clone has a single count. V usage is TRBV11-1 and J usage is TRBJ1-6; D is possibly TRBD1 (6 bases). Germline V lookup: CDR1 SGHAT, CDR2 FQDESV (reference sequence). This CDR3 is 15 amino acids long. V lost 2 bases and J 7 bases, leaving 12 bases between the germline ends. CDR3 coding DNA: TGTGCCAGCAGCTTAAGAGGGGGAACGAATTCACCCCTCCACTTT. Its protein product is CASSLRGGTNSPLHF.

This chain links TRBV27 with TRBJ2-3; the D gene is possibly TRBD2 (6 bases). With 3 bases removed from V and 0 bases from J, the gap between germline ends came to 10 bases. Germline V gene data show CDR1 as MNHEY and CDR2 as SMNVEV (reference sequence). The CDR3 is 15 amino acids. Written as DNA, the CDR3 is TGTGCCAGCAGTTTGGGCGGGAAAAGCACAGATACGCAGTATTTT. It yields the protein CASSLGGKSTDTQYF.

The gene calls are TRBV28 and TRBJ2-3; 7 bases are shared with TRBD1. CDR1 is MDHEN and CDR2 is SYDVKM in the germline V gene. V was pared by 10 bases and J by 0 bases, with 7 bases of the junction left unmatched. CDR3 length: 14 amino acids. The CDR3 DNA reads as TGTGCCACCCTGGGACAGCCAAGCACAGATACGCAGTATTTT. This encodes CATLGQPSTDTQYF. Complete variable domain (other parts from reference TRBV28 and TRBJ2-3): DVKVTQSSRYLVKRTGEKVFLECVQDMDHENMFWYRQDPGLGLRLIYFSYDVKMKEKGDIPEGYSVSREKKERFSLILESASTNQTSMYLCATLGQPSTDTQYFGPGTRLTVL.

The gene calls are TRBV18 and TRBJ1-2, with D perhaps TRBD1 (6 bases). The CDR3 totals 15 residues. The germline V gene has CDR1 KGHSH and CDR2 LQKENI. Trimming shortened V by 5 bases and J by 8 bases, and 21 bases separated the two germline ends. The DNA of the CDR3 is TGTGCCAGCTCAACGGGGGCCGGAGGGTATTTCGGCTACACCTTC. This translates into CASSTGAGGYFGYTF.

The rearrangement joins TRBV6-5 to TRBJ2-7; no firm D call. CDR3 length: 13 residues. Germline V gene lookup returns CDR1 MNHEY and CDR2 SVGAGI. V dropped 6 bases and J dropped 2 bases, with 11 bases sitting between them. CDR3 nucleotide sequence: TGTGCCAGCAGCCGAACTTACCCCTACGAGCAGTACTTC. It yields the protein CASSRTYPYEQYF.

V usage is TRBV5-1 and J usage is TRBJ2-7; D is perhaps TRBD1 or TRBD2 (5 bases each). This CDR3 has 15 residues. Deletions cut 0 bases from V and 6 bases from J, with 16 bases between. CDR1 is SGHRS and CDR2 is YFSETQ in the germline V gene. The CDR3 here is CASSLAASRESEQYF. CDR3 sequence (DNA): TGCGCCAGCAGCTTGGCGGCTAGCAGGGAGTCCGAGCAGTACTTC.

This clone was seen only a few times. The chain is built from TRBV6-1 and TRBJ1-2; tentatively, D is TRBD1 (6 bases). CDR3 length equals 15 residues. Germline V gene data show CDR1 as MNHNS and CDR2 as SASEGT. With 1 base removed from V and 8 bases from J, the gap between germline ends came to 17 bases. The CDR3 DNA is TGTGCCAGCAGTGAAGTCAGCAGGGGCAGGGGAGGCTACACCTTC. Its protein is CASSEVSRGRGGYTF.

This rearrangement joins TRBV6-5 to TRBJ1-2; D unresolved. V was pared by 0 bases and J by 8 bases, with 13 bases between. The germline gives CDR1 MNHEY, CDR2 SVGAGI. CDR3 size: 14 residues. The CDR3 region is CASSYSERSRGYTF. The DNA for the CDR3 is TGTGCCAGCAGTTACTCCGAGAGATCAAGGGGCTACACCTTC.

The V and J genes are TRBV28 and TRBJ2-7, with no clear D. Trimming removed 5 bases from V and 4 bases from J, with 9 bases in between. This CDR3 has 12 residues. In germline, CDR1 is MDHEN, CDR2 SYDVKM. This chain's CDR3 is CASSPPFYEQYF. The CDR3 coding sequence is TGTGCCAGCAGTCCTCCGTTTTACGAGCAGTACTTC.

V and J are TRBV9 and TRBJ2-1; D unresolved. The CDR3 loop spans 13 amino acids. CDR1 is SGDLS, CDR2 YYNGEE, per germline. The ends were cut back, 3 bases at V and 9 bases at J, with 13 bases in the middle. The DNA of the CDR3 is TGTGCCAGCAGCGCCGGCGTATCGCCTGAGCAGTTCTTC. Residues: CASSAGVSPEQFF.

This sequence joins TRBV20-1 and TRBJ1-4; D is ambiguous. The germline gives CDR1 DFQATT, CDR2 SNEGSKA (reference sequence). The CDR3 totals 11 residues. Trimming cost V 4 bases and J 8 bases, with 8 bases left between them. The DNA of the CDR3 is TGCAGTGCTATCTTGCGGGAAAAACTGTTTTTT. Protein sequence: CSAILREKLFF.

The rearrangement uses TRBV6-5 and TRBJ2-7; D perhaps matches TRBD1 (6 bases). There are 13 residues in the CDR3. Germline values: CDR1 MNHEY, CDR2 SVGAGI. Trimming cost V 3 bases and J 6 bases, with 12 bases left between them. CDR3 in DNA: TGTGCCAGCAGTTATCCAGGGGACGGCGAGCAGTACTTC. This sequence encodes CASSYPGDGEQYF.

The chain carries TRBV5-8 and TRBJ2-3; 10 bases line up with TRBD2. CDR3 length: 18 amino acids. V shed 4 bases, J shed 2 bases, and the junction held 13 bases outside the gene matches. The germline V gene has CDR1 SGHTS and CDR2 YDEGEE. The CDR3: CASSRFFGLAGDTDTQYF. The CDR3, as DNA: TGTGCCAGCAGCAGATTCTTCGGGCTAGCGGGAGACACAGATACGCAGTATTTT.

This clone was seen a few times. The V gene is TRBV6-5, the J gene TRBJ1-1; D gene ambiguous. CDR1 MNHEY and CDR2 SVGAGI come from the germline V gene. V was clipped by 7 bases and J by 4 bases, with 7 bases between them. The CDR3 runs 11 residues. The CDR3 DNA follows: TGTGCCAGCACTCGGGGCACTGAAGCTTTCTTT. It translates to CASTRGTEAFF.

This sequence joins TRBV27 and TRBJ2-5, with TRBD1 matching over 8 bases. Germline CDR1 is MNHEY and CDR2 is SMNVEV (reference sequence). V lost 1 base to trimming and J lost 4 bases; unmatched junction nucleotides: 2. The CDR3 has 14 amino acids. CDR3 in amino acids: CASSLLGQGETQYF. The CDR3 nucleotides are TGTGCCAGCAGTTTATTAGGACAGGGAGAGACCCAGTACTTC.

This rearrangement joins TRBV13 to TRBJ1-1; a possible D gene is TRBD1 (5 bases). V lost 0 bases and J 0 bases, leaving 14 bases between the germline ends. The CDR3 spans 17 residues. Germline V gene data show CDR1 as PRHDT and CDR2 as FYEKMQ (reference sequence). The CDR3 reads CASSLGLWGTLNTEAFF. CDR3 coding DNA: TGTGCCAGCAGCTTAGGCCTCTGGGGGACCTTGAACACTGAAGCTTTCTTT.

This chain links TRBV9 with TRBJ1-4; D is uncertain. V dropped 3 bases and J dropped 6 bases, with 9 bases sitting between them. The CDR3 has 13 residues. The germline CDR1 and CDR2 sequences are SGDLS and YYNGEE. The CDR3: CASSAKTDEKLFF. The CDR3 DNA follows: TGTGCCAGCAGCGCGAAAACCGATGAAAAACTGTTTTTT.

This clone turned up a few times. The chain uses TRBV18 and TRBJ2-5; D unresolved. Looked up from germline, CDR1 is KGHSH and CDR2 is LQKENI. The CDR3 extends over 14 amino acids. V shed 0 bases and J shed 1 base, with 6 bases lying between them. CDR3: CASSPPGRQETQYF. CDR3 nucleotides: TGTGCCAGCTCACCACCGGGTCGCCAAGAGACCCAGTACTTC. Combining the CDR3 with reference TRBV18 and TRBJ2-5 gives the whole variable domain NAGVMQNPRHLVRRRGQEARLRCSPMKGHSHVYWYRQLPEEGLKFMVYLQKENIIDESGMPKERFSAEFPKEGPSILRIQQVVRGDSAAYFCASSPPGRQETQYFGPGTRLLVL.